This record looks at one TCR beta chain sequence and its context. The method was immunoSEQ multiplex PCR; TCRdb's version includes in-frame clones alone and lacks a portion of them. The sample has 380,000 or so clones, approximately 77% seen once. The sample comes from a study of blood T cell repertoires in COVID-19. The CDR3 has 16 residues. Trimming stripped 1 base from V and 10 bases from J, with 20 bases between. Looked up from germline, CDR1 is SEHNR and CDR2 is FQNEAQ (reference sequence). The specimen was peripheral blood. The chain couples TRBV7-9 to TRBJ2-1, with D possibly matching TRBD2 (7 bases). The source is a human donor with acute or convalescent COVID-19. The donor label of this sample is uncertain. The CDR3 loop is CASSLGGGARFGEQFF. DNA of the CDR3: TGTGCCAGCAGCTTAGGAGGGGGGGCCCGATTCGGGGAGCAGTTCTTC.